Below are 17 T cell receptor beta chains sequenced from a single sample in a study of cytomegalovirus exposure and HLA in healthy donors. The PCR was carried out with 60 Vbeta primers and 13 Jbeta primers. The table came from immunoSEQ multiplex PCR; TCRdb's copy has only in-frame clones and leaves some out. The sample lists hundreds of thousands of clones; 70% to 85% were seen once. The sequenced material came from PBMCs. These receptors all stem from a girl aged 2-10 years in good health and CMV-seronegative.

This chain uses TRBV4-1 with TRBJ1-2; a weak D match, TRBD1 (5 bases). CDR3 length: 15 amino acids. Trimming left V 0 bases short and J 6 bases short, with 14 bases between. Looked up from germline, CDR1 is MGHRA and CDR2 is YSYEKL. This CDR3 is CASSQDPGRRDGYTF. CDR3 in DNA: TGCGCCAGCAGCCAAGATCCAGGGAGGAGGGATGGCTACACCTTC.

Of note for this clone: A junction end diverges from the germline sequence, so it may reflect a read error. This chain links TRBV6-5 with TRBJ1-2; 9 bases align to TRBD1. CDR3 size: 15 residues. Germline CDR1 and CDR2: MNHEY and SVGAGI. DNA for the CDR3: TGTGCCAGCAGTAACTCCGGGACAGGGCGCTATGGCTACACCTTC. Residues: CASSNSGTGRYGYTF.

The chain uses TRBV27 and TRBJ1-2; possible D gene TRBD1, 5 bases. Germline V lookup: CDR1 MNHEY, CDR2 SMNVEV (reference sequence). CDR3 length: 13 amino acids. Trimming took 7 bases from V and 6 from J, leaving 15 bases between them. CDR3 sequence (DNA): TGTGCCAGCAAGGAACAAGGGGCGCATGGCTACACCTTC. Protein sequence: CASKEQGAHGYTF.

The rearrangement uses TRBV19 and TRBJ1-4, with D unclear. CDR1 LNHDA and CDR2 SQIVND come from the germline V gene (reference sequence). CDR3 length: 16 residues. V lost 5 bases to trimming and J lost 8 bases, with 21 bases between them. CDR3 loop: CASSALPGSSGEKLFF. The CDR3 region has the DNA TGTGCCAGTAGTGCGCTCCCGGGATCGTCGGGCGAAAAACTGTTTTTT.

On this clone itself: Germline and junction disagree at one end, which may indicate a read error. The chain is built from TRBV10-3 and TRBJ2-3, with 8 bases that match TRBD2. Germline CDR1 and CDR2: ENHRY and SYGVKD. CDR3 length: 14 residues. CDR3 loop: CATSGRRETGTQYF. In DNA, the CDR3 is TGTGCCACAAGCGGGAGAAGGGAAACAGGTACGCAGTATTTT.

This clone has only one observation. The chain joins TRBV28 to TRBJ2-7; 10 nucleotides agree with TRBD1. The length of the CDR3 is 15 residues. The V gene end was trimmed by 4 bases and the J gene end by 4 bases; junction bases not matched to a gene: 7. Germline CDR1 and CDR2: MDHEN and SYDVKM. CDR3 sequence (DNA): TGTGCCAGCAGTTCATGGACAGGGGGAGAGTACGAGCAGTACTTC. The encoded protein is CASSSWTGGEYEQYF.

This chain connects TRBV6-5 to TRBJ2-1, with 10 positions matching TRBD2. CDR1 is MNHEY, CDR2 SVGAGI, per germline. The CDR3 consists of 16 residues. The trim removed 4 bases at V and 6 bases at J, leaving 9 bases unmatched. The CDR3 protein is CASSWGLAGAANEQFF. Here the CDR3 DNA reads TGTGCCAGCAGTTGGGGTCTAGCGGGAGCCGCCAATGAGCAGTTCTTC.

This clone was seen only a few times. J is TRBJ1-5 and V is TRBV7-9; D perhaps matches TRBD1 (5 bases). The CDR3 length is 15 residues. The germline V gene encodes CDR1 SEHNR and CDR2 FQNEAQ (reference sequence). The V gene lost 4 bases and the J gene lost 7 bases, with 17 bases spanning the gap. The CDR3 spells CASSSAKVGGQPQHF. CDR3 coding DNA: TGTGCCAGCAGCTCGGCAAAGGTCGGGGGGCAGCCCCAGCATTTT.

CDR3 bases: TGCAGTGCTAGAGAGGCCCTCTCGCAGTACTTC. Its translation is CSAREALSQYF. The J gene is TRBJ2-7, the V gene TRBV20-1; no definite D call. This CDR3 has 11 amino acids. Germline CDR1 and CDR2: DFQATT and SNEGSKA (reference sequence). V was shortened by 0 bases and J by 9 bases, with 9 bases between the two germline ends.

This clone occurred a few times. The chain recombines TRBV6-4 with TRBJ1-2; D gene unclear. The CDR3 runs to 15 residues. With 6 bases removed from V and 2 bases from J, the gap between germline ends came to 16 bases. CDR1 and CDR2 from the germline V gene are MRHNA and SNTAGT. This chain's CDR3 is CASREQAGSNYGYTF. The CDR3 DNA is TGTGCCAGCAGGGAACAAGCCGGGTCGAACTATGGCTACACCTTC.

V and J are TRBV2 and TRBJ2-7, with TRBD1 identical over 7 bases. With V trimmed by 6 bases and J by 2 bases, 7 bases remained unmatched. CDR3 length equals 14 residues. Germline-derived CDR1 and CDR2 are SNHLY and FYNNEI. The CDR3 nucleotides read TGTGCCAGCAGGAAACAGGGGTTGACCTACGAGCAGTACTTC. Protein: CASRKQGLTYEQYF.

The CDR3 reads CASSPRLVVETQYF. For the CDR3, the DNA is TGTGCCAGCAGCCCTCGACTAGTAGTAGAGACCCAGTACTTC. The rearrangement joins TRBV7-8 to TRBJ2-5; tentatively, D is TRBD2 (6 bases). The CDR3 has 14 residues. Per the germline V gene, CDR1 is SGHVS and CDR2 is FQNEAQ. The ends were cut back, 5 bases at V and 4 bases at J, with 14 bases in the middle.

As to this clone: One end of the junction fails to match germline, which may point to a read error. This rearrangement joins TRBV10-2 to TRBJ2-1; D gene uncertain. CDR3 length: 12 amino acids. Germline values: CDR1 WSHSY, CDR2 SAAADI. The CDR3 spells CASREWSGEQFF. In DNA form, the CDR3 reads TGCGCCAGCAGAGAGTGGTCCGGTGAGCAGTTCTTC.

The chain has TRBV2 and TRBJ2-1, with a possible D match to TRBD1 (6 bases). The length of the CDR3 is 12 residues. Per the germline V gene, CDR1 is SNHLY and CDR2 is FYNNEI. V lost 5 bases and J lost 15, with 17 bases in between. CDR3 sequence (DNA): TGTGCCAGCAGTCCGGACAGACTTATAAGGTTCTTC. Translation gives CASSPDRLIRFF.

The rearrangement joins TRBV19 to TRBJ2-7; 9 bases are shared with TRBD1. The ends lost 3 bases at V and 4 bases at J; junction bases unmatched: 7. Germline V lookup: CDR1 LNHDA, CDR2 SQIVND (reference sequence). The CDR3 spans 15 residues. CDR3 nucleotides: TGTGCCAGTAGTATCGGGACAGGGTCACTTTACGAGCAGTACTTC. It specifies CASSIGTGSLYEQYF.

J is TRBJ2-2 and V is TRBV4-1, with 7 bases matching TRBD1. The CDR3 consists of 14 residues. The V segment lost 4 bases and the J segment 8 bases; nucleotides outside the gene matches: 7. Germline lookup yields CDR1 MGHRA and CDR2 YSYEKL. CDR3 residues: CASSLSGGTGELFF. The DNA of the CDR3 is TGCGCCAGCAGCCTTTCAGGGGGAACAGGGGAGCTGTTTTTT.

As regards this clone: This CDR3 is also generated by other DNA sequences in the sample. CDR3 sequence reads: CASSLSGGSYNEQFF. CDR3 coding DNA: TGCGCCAGCAGCCTAAGCGGGGGCTCCTACAATGAGCAGTTCTTC. This rearrangement joins TRBV5-1 to TRBJ2-1; 8 bases agree with TRBD2. Germline CDR1 reads SGHRS; CDR2 reads YFSETQ. The CDR3 runs 15 residues. V was clipped by 4 bases and J by 0 bases; unmatched bases: 3. The variable domain in full, completed from reference TRBV5-1 and TRBJ2-1, reads KAGVTQTPRYLIKTRGQQVTLSCSPISGHRSVSWYQQTPGQGLQFLFEYFSETQRNKGNFPGRFSGRQFSNSRSEMNVSTLELGDSALYLCASSLSGGSYNEQFFGPGTRLTVL.